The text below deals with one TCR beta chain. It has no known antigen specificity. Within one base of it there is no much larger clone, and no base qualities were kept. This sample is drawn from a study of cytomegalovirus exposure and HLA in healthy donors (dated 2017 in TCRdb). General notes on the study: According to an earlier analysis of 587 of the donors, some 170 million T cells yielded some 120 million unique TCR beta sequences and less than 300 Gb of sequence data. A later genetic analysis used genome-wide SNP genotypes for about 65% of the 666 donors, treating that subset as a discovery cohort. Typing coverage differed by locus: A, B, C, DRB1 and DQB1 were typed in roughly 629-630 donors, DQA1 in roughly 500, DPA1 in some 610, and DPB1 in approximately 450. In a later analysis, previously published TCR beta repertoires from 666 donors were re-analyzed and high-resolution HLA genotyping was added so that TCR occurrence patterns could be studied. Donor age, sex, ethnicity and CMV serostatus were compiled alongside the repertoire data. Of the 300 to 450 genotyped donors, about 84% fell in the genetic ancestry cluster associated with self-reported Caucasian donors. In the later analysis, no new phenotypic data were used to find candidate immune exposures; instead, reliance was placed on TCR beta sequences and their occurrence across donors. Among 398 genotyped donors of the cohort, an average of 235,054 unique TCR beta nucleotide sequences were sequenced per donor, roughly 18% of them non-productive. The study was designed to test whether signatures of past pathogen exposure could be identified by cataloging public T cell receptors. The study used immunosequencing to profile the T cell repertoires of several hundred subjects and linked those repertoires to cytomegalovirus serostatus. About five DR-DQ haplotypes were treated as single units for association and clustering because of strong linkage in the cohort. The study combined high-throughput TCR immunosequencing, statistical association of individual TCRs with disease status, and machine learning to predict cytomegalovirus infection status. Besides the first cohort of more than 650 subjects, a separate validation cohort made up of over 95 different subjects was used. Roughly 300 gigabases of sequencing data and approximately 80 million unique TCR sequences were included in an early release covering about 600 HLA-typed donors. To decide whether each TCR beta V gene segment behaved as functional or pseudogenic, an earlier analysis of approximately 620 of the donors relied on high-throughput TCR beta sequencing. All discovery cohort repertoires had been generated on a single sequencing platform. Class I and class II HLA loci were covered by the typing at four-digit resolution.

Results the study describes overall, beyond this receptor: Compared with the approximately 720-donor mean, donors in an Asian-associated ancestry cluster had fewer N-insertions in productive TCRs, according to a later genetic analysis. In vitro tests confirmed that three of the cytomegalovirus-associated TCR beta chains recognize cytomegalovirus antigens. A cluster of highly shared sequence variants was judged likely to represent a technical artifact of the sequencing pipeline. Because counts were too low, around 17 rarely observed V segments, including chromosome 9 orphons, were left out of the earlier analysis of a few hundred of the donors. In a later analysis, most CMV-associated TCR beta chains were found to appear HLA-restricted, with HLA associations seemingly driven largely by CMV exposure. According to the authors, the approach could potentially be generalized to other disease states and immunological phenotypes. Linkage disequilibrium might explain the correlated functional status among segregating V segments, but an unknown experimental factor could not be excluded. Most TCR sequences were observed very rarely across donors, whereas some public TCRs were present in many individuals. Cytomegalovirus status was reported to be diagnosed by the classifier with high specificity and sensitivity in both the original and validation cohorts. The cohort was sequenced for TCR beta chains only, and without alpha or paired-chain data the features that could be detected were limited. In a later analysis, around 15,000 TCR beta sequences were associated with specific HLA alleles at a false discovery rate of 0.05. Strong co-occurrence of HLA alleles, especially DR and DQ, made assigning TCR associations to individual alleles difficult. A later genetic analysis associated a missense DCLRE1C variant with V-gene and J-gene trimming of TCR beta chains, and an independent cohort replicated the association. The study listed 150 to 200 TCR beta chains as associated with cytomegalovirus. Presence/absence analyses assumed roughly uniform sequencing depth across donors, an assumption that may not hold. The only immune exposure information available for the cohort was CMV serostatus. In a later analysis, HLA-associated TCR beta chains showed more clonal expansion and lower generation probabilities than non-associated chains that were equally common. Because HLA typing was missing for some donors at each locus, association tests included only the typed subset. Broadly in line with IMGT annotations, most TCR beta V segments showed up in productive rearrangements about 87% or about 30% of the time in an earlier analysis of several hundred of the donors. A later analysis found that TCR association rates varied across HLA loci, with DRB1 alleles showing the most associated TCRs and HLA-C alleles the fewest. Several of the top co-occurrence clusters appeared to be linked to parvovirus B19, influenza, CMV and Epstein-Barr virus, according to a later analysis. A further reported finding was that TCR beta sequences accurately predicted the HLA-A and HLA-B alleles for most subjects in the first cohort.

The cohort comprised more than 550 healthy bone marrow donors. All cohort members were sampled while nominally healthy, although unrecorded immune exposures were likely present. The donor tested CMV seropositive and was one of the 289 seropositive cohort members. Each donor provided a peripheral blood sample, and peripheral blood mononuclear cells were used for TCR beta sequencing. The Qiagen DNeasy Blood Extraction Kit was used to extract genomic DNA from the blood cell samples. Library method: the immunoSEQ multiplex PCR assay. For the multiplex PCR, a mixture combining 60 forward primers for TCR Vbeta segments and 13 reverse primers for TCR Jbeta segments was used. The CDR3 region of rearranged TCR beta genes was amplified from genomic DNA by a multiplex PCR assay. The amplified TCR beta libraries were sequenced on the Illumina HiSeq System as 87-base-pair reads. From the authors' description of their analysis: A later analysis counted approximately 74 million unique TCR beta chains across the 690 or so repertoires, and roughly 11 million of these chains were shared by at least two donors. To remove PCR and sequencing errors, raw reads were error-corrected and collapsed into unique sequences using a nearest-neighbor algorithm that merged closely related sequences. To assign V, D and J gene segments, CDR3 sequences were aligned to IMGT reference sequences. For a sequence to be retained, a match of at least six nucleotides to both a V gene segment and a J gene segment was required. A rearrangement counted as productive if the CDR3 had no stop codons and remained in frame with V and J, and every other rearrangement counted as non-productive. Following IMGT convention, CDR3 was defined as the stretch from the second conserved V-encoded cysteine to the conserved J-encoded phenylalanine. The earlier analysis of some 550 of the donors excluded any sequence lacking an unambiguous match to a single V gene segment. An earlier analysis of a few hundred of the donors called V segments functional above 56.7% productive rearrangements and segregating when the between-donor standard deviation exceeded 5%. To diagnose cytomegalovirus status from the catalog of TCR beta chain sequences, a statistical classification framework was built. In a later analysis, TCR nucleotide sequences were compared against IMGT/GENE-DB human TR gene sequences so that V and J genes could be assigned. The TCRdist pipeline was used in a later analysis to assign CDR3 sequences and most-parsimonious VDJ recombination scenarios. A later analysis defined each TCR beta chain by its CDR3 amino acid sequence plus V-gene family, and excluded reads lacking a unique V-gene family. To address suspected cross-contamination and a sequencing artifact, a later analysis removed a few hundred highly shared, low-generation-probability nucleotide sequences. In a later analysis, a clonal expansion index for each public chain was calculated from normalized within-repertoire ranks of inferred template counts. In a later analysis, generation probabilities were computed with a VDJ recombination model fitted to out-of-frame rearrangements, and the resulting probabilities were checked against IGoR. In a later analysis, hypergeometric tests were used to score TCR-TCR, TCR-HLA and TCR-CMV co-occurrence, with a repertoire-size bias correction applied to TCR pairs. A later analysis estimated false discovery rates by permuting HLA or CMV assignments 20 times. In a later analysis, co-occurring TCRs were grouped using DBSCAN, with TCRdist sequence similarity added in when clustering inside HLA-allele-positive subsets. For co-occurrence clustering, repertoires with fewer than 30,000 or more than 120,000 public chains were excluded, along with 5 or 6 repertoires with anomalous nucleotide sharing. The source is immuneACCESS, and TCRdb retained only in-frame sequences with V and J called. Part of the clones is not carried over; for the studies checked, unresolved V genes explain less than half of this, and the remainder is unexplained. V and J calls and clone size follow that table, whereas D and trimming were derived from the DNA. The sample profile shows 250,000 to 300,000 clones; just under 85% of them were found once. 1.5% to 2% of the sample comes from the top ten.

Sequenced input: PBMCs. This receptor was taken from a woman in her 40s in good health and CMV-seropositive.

Here the CDR3 is given as CASSLTGGGTGELFF. The nucleotide sequence reads as follows: TGTGCCAGCAGTCTTACAGGGGGGGGCACCGGGGAGCTGTTTTTT. The sequence joins TRBV11-2 to TRBJ2-2; TRBD1 is perhaps the D gene, given 8 matching bases. The cysteine opens and the phenylalanine closes a CDR3 of 15 amino acids. The kept DNA is CDR3 alone, 45 bases in frame from the first base. V loses 6 bases, J loses 4 bases, and the germline ends lie 15 bases apart. CDR1 and CDR2 (SGHAT, FQNNGV) derive from the germline V gene.